The T cell receptor (beta chain) under discussion was sequenced for a study of identical twins. Ten or more counts support this clonotype. The antigen is not known. There were only healthy Caucasians among the donors. TCRdb redid the calling of the 5' RACE reads with MiXCR, one entry per CDR3 protein. Of just over 500,000 distinct CDR3 sequences listed, less than 25% are singletons. Broader study findings: With abundant cord blood beta clonotypes, insertions were fewer; memory repertoires showed no such pattern.

Trimming removed 5 bases from V and 6 bases from J, with 14 bases in between. The CDR3 covers 13 residues. In germline, CDR1 is SGHTA, CDR2 FQGNSA. A further study also used this sample, focusing on T cells expressing NK-cell markers. That study adds: There were seven HCMV-seropositive donors and one seronegative donor among the eight sequenced. In 5 or 6 donors, dominant NKG2C+ clonotypes were roughly 1.0-7.0% of CD8+ T cells.

Sequencing input: CD4+ T cells sorted from blood. The clonotype originates from a woman under 30 in good health. The chain is built from TRBV7-2 and TRBJ2-7, with D possibly TRBD2 on 5 matching bases. For the CDR3, the DNA is TGTGCCAGCAGCCCTATTGGAAGCGGCGAGCAGTACTTC. It yields the protein CASSPIGSGEQYF.